Listed below are T cell receptor beta chains from one sample, sequenced in a study of blood T cell repertoires in COVID-19. Sequenced by immunoSEQ multiplex PCR; TCRdb stores in-frame clones only, minus some. Of about 80,000 clones in the sample, more than 70% were seen once. Sequenced input: peripheral blood. Source of these receptors: a man between 60 and 70 years old with active or convalescent COVID-19. CDR3s include the opening cysteine and the closing phenylalanine or tryptophan. D genes are given only for firm matches. Rows give clone size only sometimes, using once, few, many, or a class for an expanded clone.

cdr3_aa: CASSLNGGAPEQYF
cdr3_nt: TGTGCCAGCAGCTTAAACGGGGGGGCCCCCGAGCAGTACTTC
j_call: TRBJ2-7
clone_size: few
v_call: TRBV11-1
d_call: TRBD2

cdr3_aa: CATGPSYEQYF
cdr3_nt: TGTGCGACAGGGCCTTCCTACGAGCAGTACTTC
j_call: TRBJ2-7
clone_size: many
v_call: TRBV2
d_call: TRBD1

cdr3_aa: CASSPRDFNEQYF
cdr3_nt: TGTGCCAGCTCACCTCGGGACTTCAACGAGCAGTACTTC
j_call: TRBJ2-7
clone_size: .
v_call: TRBV18
d_call: .

cdr3_aa: CASSLRTGSTDTQYF
cdr3_nt: TGTGCCAGTAGTTTGCGGACAGGGAGCACAGATACGCAGTATTTT
j_call: TRBJ2-3
clone_size: .
v_call: TRBV19
d_call: TRBD1

cdr3_aa: CASSREGRDTGELFF
cdr3_nt: TGTGCCAGCAGTCGGGAGGGGAGAGACACCGGGGAGCTGTTTTTT
j_call: TRBJ2-2
clone_size: medium-sized
v_call: TRBV2
d_call: TRBD2

cdr3_aa: CASSAGTKYGYTF
cdr3_nt: TGTGCCAGCAGCGCTGGGACTAAATATGGCTACACCTTC
j_call: TRBJ1-2
clone_size: .
v_call: TRBV5-6
d_call: .

cdr3_aa: CASSGDSKAEAFF
cdr3_nt: TGTGCCAGCAGCGGGGACAGCAAGGCTGAAGCTTTCTTT
j_call: TRBJ1-1
clone_size: once
v_call: TRBV7-9
d_call: TRBD1

cdr3_aa: CARTRKSFNEKLFF
cdr3_nt: TGTGCCAGAACCAGGAAAAGTTTTAATGAAAAACTGTTTTTT
j_call: TRBJ1-4
clone_size: .
v_call: TRBV5-3
d_call: .

cdr3_aa: CASSLTTRGGSDTQYF
cdr3_nt: TGTGCCAGCAGCTTGACGACGCGGGGAGGTTCAGATACGCAGTATTTT
j_call: TRBJ2-3
clone_size: .
v_call: TRBV5-6
d_call: .

cdr3_aa: CASPDRGRGGYTF
cdr3_nt: TGTGCCAGCCCCGACAGGGGGCGGGGGGGCTACACCTTC
j_call: TRBJ1-2
clone_size: .
v_call: TRBV19
d_call: TRBD1

cdr3_aa: CASSGSDRVDNQPQHF
cdr3_nt: TGTGCCAGCAGCGGCTCGGACAGGGTGGACAATCAGCCCCAGCATTTT
j_call: TRBJ1-5
clone_size: .
v_call: TRBV7-8
d_call: TRBD1

cdr3_aa: CASSPPSGGEETQYF
cdr3_nt: TGTGCCAGTAGTCCCCCTAGCGGGGGGGAAGAGACCCAGTACTTC
j_call: TRBJ2-5
clone_size: .
v_call: TRBV19
d_call: TRBD2

cdr3_aa: CASSLLGTGGRNYGYTF
cdr3_nt: TGTGCCAGCAGTTTATTGGGCACAGGGGGCCGGAACTATGGCTACACCTTC
j_call: TRBJ1-2
clone_size: .
v_call: TRBV27
d_call: TRBD1

cdr3_aa: CASSLPGFPGTISGNTIYF
cdr3_nt: TGTGCCAGCAGCTTACCCGGGTTTCCAGGGACTATCTCTGGAAACACCATATATTTT
j_call: TRBJ1-3
clone_size: .
v_call: TRBV11-2
d_call: .

cdr3_aa: CASSTGGNSPLHF
cdr3_nt: TGTGCCAGCAGCACGGGGGGGAATTCACCCCTCCACTTT
j_call: TRBJ1-6
clone_size: .
v_call: TRBV14
d_call: .

cdr3_aa: CASSLGASNSPLHF
cdr3_nt: TGCGCCAGCAGCTTGGGGGCCTCAAATTCACCCCTCCACTTT
j_call: TRBJ1-6
clone_size: .
v_call: TRBV5-1
d_call: .

cdr3_aa: CASSPTSGWNNEQFF
cdr3_nt: TGTGCCAGTAGTCCCACTAGCGGGTGGAACAATGAGCAGTTCTTC
j_call: TRBJ2-1
clone_size: few
v_call: TRBV19
d_call: TRBD2

cdr3_aa: CASRGWDRVVRSPLHF
cdr3_nt: TGTGCCAGCAGGGGGTGGGACAGGGTGGTCAGATCACCCCTCCACTTT
j_call: TRBJ1-6
clone_size: .
v_call: TRBV7-9
d_call: TRBD1

cdr3_aa: CASSPDGGYSGANVLTF
cdr3_nt: TGTGCCAGCAGCCCCGACGGGGGGTACTCTGGGGCCAACGTCCTGACTTTC
j_call: TRBJ2-6
clone_size: .
v_call: TRBV3-1/TRBV3-2
d_call: TRBD2

cdr3_aa: CASSPSARVEELNEKLFF
cdr3_nt: TGTGCCAGTAGTCCATCCGCCCGCGTTGAGGAATTAAATGAAAAACTGTTTTTT
j_call: TRBJ1-4
clone_size: .
v_call: TRBV19
d_call: .

cdr3_aa: CASSDRGDGNYGYTF
cdr3_nt: TGTGCCAGCAGTGACAGGGGGGACGGTAACTATGGCTACACCTTC
j_call: TRBJ1-2
clone_size: once
v_call: TRBV2
d_call: TRBD1

cdr3_aa: CASQNTEAFF
cdr3_nt: TGTGCCAGCCAGAACACTGAAGCTTTCTTT
j_call: TRBJ1-1
clone_size: .
v_call: TRBV6-5
d_call: .

cdr3_aa: CASSSPTELYGYTF
cdr3_nt: TGTGCCAGCAGTTCCCCGACAGAGCTCTATGGCTACACCTTC
j_call: TRBJ1-2
clone_size: .
v_call: TRBV6-2/TRBV6-3
d_call: .

cdr3_aa: CASSMGGQGSHTQYF
cdr3_nt: TGTGCCAGTAGTATGGGTGGACAGGGAAGCCATACGCAGTATTTT
j_call: TRBJ2-3
clone_size: .
v_call: TRBV19
d_call: TRBD1

cdr3_aa: CSASTAGGHNEQYF
cdr3_nt: TGCAGTGCTAGTACGGCGGGGGGGCACAACGAGCAGTACTTC
j_call: TRBJ2-7
clone_size: few
v_call: TRBV20-1
d_call: TRBD2

cdr3_aa: CASSYPRSAEGYTEAFF
cdr3_nt: TGTGCCAGCAGTTACCCCCGATCGGCAGAGGGTTACACTGAAGCTTTCTTT
j_call: TRBJ1-1
clone_size: .
v_call: TRBV6-2/TRBV6-3
d_call: .

cdr3_aa: CASSPGLPEQYF
cdr3_nt: TGTGCCAGCAGCCCTGGACTTCCGGAGCAGTACTTC
j_call: TRBJ2-7
clone_size: .
v_call: TRBV9
d_call: .

cdr3_aa: CASSSAGLGYNEQFF
cdr3_nt: TGTGCCAGCAGCTCCGCGGGACTAGGATACAATGAGCAGTTCTTC
j_call: TRBJ2-1
clone_size: .
v_call: TRBV7-9
d_call: TRBD2

cdr3_aa: CASSTGGQGAYEQYF
cdr3_nt: TGTGCCAGCAGCACGGGGGGACAGGGGGCCTACGAGCAGTACTTC
j_call: TRBJ2-7
clone_size: .
v_call: TRBV5-4
d_call: TRBD1

cdr3_aa: CASSFGSGLTGELFF
cdr3_nt: TGTGCCAGCAGCTTCGGGTCAGGACTTACCGGGGAGCTGTTTTTT
j_call: TRBJ2-2
clone_size: .
v_call: TRBV5-6
d_call: .

cdr3_aa: CASSQSETQETQYF
cdr3_nt: TGTGCCAGCAGCCAATCGGAGACTCAAGAGACCCAGTACTTC
j_call: TRBJ2-5
clone_size: .
v_call: TRBV3-1/TRBV3-2
d_call: .

cdr3_aa: CASSLAPGGYTF
cdr3_nt: TGTGCCAGCAGCTTGGCGCCGGGGGGCTACACCTTC
j_call: TRBJ1-2
clone_size: .
v_call: TRBV5-8
d_call: .

cdr3_aa: CASSLALGTVSYEQYF
cdr3_nt: TGTGCCAGCAGCTTAGCACTAGGGACTGTTTCCTACGAGCAGTACTTC
j_call: TRBJ2-7
clone_size: once
v_call: TRBV11-2
d_call: .

cdr3_aa: CASSLMGPGELFF
cdr3_nt: TGTGCCAGCAGCTTAATGGGCCCCGGGGAGCTGTTTTTT
j_call: TRBJ2-2
clone_size: .
v_call: TRBV11-3
d_call: .

cdr3_aa: CSGGLAGVTDTQYF
cdr3_nt: TGCAGCGGGGGACTAGCGGGGGTCACAGATACGCAGTATTTT
j_call: TRBJ2-3
clone_size: once
v_call: TRBV29-1
d_call: TRBD2